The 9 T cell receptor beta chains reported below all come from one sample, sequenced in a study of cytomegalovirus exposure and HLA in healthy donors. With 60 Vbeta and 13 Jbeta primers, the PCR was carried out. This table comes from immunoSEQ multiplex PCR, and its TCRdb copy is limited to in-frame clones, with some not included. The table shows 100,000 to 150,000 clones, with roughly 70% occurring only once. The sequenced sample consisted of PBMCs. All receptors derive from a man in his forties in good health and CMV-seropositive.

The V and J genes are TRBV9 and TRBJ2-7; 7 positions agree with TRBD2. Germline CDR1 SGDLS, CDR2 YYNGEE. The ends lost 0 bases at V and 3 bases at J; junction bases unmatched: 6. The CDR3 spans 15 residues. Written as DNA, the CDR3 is TGTGCCAGCAGCGTAGCCCCCGGGACTATCTACGAGCAGTACTTC. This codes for CASSVAPGTIYEQYF.

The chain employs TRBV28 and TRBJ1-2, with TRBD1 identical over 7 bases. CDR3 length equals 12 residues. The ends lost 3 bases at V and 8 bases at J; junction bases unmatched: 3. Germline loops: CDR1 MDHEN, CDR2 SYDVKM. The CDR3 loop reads CASSFGTVGYTF. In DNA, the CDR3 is TGTGCCAGCAGTTTCGGGACAGTCGGCTACACCTTC.

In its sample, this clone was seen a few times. The CDR3 region is CASSQDNGGAYETQYF. The CDR3 DNA is TGCGCCAGCAGCCAAGATAACGGGGGGGCATATGAGACCCAGTACTTC. The chain combines TRBV4-1 with TRBJ2-5; 8 bases are a match to TRBD2. The J segment lost 5 bases and the V segment lost 0 bases, leaving 8 bases of the junction unmatched. This CDR3 has 16 amino acids. From germline, CDR1 is MGHRA and CDR2 YSYEKL.

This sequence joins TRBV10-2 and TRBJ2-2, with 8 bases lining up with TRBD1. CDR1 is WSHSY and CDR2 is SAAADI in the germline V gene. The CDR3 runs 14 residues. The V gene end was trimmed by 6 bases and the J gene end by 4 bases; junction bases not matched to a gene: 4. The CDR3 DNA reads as TGCGCCAGCAGGGACAGGGTCGTCACCGGGGAGCTGTTTTTT. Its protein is CASRDRVVTGELFF.

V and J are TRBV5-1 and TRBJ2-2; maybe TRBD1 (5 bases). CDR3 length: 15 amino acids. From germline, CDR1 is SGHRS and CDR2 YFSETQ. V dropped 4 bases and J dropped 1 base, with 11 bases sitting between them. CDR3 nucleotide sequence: TGCGCCAGCAGCCAGAGAGGACAGAACACCGGGGAGCTGTTTTTT. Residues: CASSQRGQNTGELFF.

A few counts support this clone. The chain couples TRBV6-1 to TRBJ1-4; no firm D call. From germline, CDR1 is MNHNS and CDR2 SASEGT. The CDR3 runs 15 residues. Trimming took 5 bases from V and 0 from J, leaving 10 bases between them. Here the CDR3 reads CASSLDTATNEKLFF. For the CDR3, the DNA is TGTGCCAGCAGTCTCGACACTGCAACTAATGAAAAACTGTTTTTT.

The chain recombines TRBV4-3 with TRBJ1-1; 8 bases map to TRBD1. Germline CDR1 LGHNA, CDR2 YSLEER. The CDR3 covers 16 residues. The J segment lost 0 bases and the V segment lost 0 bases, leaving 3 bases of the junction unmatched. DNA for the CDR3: TGCGCCAGCAGCCAAGATCGGGGACAGGTGAACACTGAAGCTTTCTTT. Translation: CASSQDRGQVNTEAFF.

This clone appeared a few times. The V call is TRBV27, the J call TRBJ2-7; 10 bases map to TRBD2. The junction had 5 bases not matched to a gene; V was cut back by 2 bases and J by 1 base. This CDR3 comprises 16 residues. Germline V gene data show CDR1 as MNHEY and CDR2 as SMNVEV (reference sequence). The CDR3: CASSLVRTSGSYEQYF. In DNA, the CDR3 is TGTGCCAGCAGTTTAGTCCGGACTAGCGGTTCCTACGAGCAGTACTTC.

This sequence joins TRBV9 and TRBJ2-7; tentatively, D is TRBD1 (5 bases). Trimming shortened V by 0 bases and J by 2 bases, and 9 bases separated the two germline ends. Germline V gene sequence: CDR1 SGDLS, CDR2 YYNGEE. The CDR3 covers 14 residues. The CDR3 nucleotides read TGTGCCAGCAGCGTAGGGTCAGGGACCTACGAGCAGTACTTC. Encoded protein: CASSVGSGTYEQYF.